Presented here are 10 T cell receptor beta chains from one specimen sequenced in a study of blood T cell repertoires in COVID-19. Repertoires were generated with immunoSEQ multiplex PCR, while TCRdb's copy carries only in-frame clones and drops some. The profile covers roughly 60,000 clones, with 90% appearing a single time and around 10% taken by the ten largest. Sequenced input: peripheral blood. These receptors originate from a woman older than 75 with active COVID-19.

The V gene is TRBV6-5, the J gene TRBJ1-6; 7 positions match TRBD1. From germline, CDR1 is MNHEY and CDR2 SVGAGI. The length of the CDR3 is 13 residues. J lost 5 bases, V lost 6 bases, and 1 base had no gene match. CDR3 DNA: TGTGCCAGCAGGACAGGGAATAATTCACCCCTCCACTTT. Encoded protein: CASRTGNNSPLHF.

CDR3 nucleotide sequence: TGTGCCAGCAGGACCATCCCAAGGACGGAGGTAAGGACAGATACGCAGTATTTT. This gives the protein CASRTIPRTEVRTDTQYF. The rearrangement uses TRBV21-1 and TRBJ2-3; TRBD2 reflects the table's D call only, with no check against the DNA. TRBV21-1 is designated a pseudogene. The CDR3 has 18 amino acids.

The V call is TRBV7-2, the J call TRBJ2-1; 8 positions agree with TRBD2. V gave up 5 bases and J gave up 10 bases; unmatched junction bases: 16. The CDR3 spans 16 residues. Germline CDR1 SGHTA, CDR2 FQGNSA. CDR3 loop: CASSVLAATTSQEQFF. For the CDR3, the DNA is TGTGCCAGCAGCGTACTAGCGGCCACAACCTCCCAGGAGCAGTTCTTC.

This CDR3 reads CASRTQGGGHEQYV. CDR3 DNA sequence: TGTGCCAGCAGAACCCAGGGGGGAGGCCACGAGCAGTACGTC. J is TRBJ2-7 and V is TRBV28, with a weak D call TRBD1 (7 bases). In germline, CDR1 is MDHEN, CDR2 SYDVKM. The CDR3 is 14 amino acids. V shed 6 bases and J shed 5 bases, with 17 bases lying between them.

The table lists this clone with a few counts. This chain's CDR3 is CASGSGSTEAFF. The CDR3 region has the DNA TGTGCTAGTGGTTCAGGTAGCACTGAAGCTTTCTTT. The genes are TRBV12-5 and TRBJ1-1; D is unresolved. CDR1 is LGHNT and CDR2 is FRNRAP in the germline V gene. V was pared by 4 bases and J by 4 bases, with 7 bases between. The CDR3 covers 12 residues.

The chain joins TRBV14 to TRBJ2-5, with D possibly matching TRBD2 (6 bases). The CDR3 contains 13 residues. The V end was cut by 4 bases, the J end by 4 bases, with 10 bases between. The germline V gene has CDR1 SGHDN and CDR2 FVKESK. The CDR3 protein is CASSLGGTETQYF. CDR3 nucleotides: TGTGCCAGCAGCCTCGGGGGTACAGAGACCCAGTACTTC.

The chain couples TRBV19 to TRBJ2-1; weak D call: TRBD2 (5 bases). Between the trimmed V and J ends, which lost 1 base and 2 bases, there was a span of 9 bases. Germline CDR1 and CDR2: LNHDA and SQIVND (reference sequence). This CDR3 is built from 15 residues. The CDR3 DNA is TGTGCCAGTAGTATAGGGGGAGAGGCCTACAATGAGCAGTTCTTC. Protein product: CASSIGGEAYNEQFF.

V and J are TRBV3-1 (or the pseudogene TRBV3-2) and TRBJ1-5, with D possibly being TRBD1 (5 bases). This CDR3 spans 15 amino acids. V dropped 1 base and J dropped 1 base, with 8 bases sitting between them. Germline V gene sequence: CDR1 LGHDT, CDR2 YNNKEL (reference sequence). The CDR3 bases are TGTGCCAGCAGCCAAGGCGGGGCCAGCAATCAGCCCCAGCATTTT. It is translated as CASSQGGASNQPQHF.

The rearrangement joins TRBV5-1 to TRBJ2-6; 11 bases are shared with TRBD1. V trimming: 7 bases; J trimming: 2 bases; junction bases outside the gene matches: 8. The CDR3 consists of 17 residues. From germline, CDR1 is SGHRS and CDR2 YFSETQ. CDR3 DNA sequence: TGCGCCAGCCTTTCCGGGACAGGGGGGCCTGGGGCCAACGTCCTGACTTTC. Its protein product is CASLSGTGGPGANVLTF. Full variable domain (remainder filled in from reference TRBV5-1 and TRBJ2-6): KAGVTQTPRYLIKTRGQQVTLSCSPISGHRSVSWYQQTPGQGLQFLFEYFSETQRNKGNFPGRFSGRQFSNSRSEMNVSTLELGDSALYLCASLSGTGGPGANVLTFGAGSRLTVL.

The chain has TRBV12-3 or TRBV12-4 and TRBJ2-1; tentatively, D is TRBD1 (5 bases). V lost 6 bases and J 5 bases, leaving 11 bases between the germline ends. The CDR3 totals 13 residues. The CDR3 region has the DNA TGTGCCAGCAGGTCGACAGTAGACAATGAGCAGTTCTTC. Protein: CASRSTVDNEQFF.